This T cell receptor (beta chain) appears in the sequencing data of a study of OX40 agonist ivuxolimab in advanced cancers. Study-wide results and limits: In the 0.1 to 3.0 mg/kg range, CD4+ and CD8+ blood T cells had expanded clonally by week 6. Average numbers of expanded clones were greater in CD8+ T cells than in CD4+.

Data came from immunoSEQ multiplex PCR; TCRdb stores just in-frame clones and leaves some out. The sample has roughly 150,000 clones; roughly 92% are singletons. The CDR3 consists of 15 residues. The junction had 5 bases not matched to a gene; V was cut back by 0 bases and J by 4 bases. Looked up from germline, CDR1 is LGHNA and CDR2 is YSLEER. This clone has just one count. Its antigen is not known. Specimen: CD4+ or CD8+ T cells sorted from blood, collected in a trial of the OX40 agonist ivuxolimab. This TCR was sampled from an adult with an advanced solid tumor such as melanoma, head and neck, liver or kidney cancer. This chain joins TRBV4-3 and TRBJ1-2; 7 bases align to TRBD1. CDR3 nucleotide sequence: TGCGCCAGCAGCCAAGAGATACAGGGGTCCTATGGCTACACCTTC. This translates into CASSQEIQGSYGYTF.